A selection of T cell receptor beta chains follows, all from one sample in a study of blood T cell repertoires in COVID-19. Some clones are missing from TCRdb's copy, which holds only in-frame ones; the method was immunoSEQ multiplex PCR. In the table there are some 200,000 clones, about 90% of which are singletons. Material for sequencing was peripheral blood. The receptors originated from a woman under 30 who had recovered from COVID-19. The CDR3 runs from the conserved cysteine through the conserved F or W.

v_call	cdr3_aa
TRBV25-1	CASSVQGNQPQHF
TRBV9	CASSVSVGTGVYEQYF
TRBV5-1	CASSITSDEQYF
TRBV11-2	CASSLTSLTQYF
TRBV7-2	CASSSRVGNTIYF
TRBV5-1	CASSLERGSTEAFF
TRBV4-3	CASSQENMAGGYTF
TRBV7-9	CASSLGEEQYF
TRBV29-1	CSVEGWKGVNTEAFF
TRBV11-2	CASSPPAGSAFYEQYF
TRBV16	CASSQYAGWTEAFF
TRBV2	CASSELKLLMNTEAFF
TRBV2	CASSPQMNPRGLDEQYF
TRBV19	CASSMVGTEAFF
TRBV7-8	CASSLVRDRYQETQYF
TRBV18	CASSPGLGRGNEKLFF
TRBV19	CASITDRADTEAFF
TRBV5-6	CASSSPYRRAYNEQFF
TRBV30	CAWSVLETQYF
TRBV7-6	CASSLGLATTGELFF
TRBV4-3	CASSLSRTGEAFF
TRBV7-9	CASSPRTSGFTGELFF
TRBV6-1	CASSGTGRPYEQYF
TRBV6-5	CASSFGRGGGNEQFF
TRBV13	CASSQTWGRGGNSPLHF
TRBV19	CASSIGGRGRGETQYF
TRBV7-7	CASSLALGLAGENPRSYNEQFF
TRBV7-6	CASSRFDGGAGNTIYF
TRBV7-9	CATGTGSHEQYF
TRBV5-1	CASCSGTGETFSSGNTIYF
TRBV27	CASSFRLVSYNEQFF